This TCR beta chain derives from a study of cytomegalovirus exposure and HLA in healthy donors. Note on this clone: Its specificity is not known.

These donors, healthy bone marrow donors, were studied. Germline V gene lookup returns CDR1 GTSNPN and CDR2 SVGIG (reference sequence). V was shortened by 2 bases and J by 7 bases, with 9 bases between the two germline ends. This CDR3 has 12 residues. Study findings and constraints: Among TCR beta chains, those listed as cytomegalovirus-associated numbered some 160. A later examination showed that TCR association rates differed by HLA locus, with DRB1 most and HLA-C fewest.

PCR employed 60 Vbeta and 13 Jbeta primers. The assay was immunoSEQ multiplex PCR, and TCRdb's table has in-frame clones only and misses some. The sample records around 130,000 clones, roughly 80% being singletons. The receptor's source is a woman aged 60-75 years in good health and CMV-seronegative. The V and J genes are TRBV30 and TRBJ2-1; a possible D gene is TRBD2 (5 bases). The material sequenced was PBMCs. This CDR3 reads CAWSRELNEQFF. In DNA form, the CDR3 reads TGTGCCTGGAGTAGGGAGCTAAATGAGCAGTTCTTC.